Included here is one T cell receptor (beta chain) sequence, with context. Its antigen is currently unknown. Germline CDR1 SGHVS, CDR2 FQNEAQ. V shed 5 bases and J 8 bases; nucleotides not matched to a gene: 4. The CDR3 sequence is 14 residues long. Stated treatment: approximately nine-day PBMC culture with coronavirus spike peptide pools or control peptides (ViraFEST assay). The data originate from a study of vaccination and CD4 T cells after COVID-19. The study sequenced cultured CD4+ T cell DNA using the Oncomine TCR Beta short-read assay. TCRdb itself ran the PCR reads through MiXCR, one entry per CDR3 protein. Here the sample spans about 14,000 distinct CDR3 sequences, roughly 30% being singletons.

This specimen consisted of CD4+ T cells from blood, cultured in vitro, obtained after SARS-CoV-2 vaccination. J is TRBJ1-6 and V is TRBV7-8; 9 positions agree with TRBD1. This clonotype was sampled from a human donor who had recovered from COVID-19. Here the CDR3 DNA reads TGTGCCAGCAGCCGGGACAGGGCTGATTCACCCCTCCACTTT. Translating it yields CASSRDRADSPLHF.